This T cell receptor beta chain was sequenced during a study of blood T cell repertoires in COVID-19. Categorization into cohorts depended on clinical history that participants reported. Profiled with immunoSEQ multiplex PCR; TCRdb holds only in-frame clones, not every one. Counted here are 200,000 to 300,000 clones, more than 75% occurring once; the ten biggest clones make up less than 2%. The germline CDR1 and CDR2 sequences are MNHEY and SMNVEV (reference sequence). This CDR3 has 13 residues. Trimming took 7 bases from V and 0 from J, leaving 7 bases between them. The sequencing input was PBMCs or T cells enriched from blood (not recorded which). This clonotype was sampled from a man aged 35-49 years who had recovered from COVID-19. V usage is TRBV27 and J usage is TRBJ1-3; D gene unclear. CDR3 loop: CASMLDSGNTIYF. CDR3 nucleotide sequence: TGTGCCAGCATGTTAGACTCTGGAAACACCATATATTTT.